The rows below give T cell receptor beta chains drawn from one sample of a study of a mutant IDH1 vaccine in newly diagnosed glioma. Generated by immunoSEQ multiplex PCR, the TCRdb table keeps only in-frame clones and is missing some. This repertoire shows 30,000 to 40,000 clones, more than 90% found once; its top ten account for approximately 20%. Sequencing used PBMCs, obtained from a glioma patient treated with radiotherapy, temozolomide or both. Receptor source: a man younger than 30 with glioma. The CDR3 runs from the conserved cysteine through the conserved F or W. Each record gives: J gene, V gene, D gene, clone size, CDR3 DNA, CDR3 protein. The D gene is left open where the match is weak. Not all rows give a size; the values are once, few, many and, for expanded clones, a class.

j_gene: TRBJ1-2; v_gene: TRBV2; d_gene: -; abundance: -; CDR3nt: TGTGCCAGCAGTGAGGGGCGGTCCTATGGCTACACCTTC; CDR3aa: CASSEGRSYGYTF
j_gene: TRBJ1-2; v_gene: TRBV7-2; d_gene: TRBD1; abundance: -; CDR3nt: TGTGCCAGCAGCGGTACAGGGGGAGACTATGGCTACACCTTC; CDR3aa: CASSGTGGDYGYTF
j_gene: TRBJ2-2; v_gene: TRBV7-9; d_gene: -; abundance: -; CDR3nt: TGTGCCAGCAGCGCCGGGACAACGAACACCGGGGAGCTGTTTTTT; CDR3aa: CASSAGTTNTGELFF
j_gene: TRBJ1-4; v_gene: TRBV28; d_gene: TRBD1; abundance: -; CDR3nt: TGTGCCACCGAAATCCCCGGGACAGGGGATGAAAAACTGTTTTTT; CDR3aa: CATEIPGTGDEKLFF
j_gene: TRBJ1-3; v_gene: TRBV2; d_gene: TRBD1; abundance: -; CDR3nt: TGTGCCAGCAGTGGTCTCGGGACAGGGACTGGAAACACCATATATTTT; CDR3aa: CASSGLGTGTGNTIYF
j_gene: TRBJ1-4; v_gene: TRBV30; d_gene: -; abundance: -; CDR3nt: TGTGCCTGGAGTGTACCCCCGGGGAATGAAAAACTGTTTTTT; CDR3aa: CAWSVPPGNEKLFF
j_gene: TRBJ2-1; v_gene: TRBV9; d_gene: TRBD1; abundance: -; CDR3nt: TGTGCCAGCAGCGTAGGGCAGGGGGCGTACAATGAGCAGTTCTTC; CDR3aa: CASSVGQGAYNEQFF
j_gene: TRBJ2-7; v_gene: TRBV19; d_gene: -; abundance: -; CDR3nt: TGTGCCAGTACAGGACCTTCCTACGAGCAGTACTTC; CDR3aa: CASTGPSYEQYF
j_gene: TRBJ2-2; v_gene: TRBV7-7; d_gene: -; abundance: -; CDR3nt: TGTGCCAGCAGCTCACAGGGTGCCGGGGAGCTGTTTTTT; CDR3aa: CASSSQGAGELFF
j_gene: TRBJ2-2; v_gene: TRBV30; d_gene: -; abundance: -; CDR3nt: TGTGCCTGGAGTGTACCCGTAACTAGGTTAAGCGGGGAGCTGTTTTTT; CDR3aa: CAWSVPVTRLSGELFF
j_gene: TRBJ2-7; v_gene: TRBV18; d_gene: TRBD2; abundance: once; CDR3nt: TGTGCCAGCTCCCCTAGCGGGAGTACCTACGAGCAGTACTTC; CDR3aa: CASSPSGSTYEQYF
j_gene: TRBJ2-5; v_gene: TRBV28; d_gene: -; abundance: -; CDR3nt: TGTGCCAGCACCCTAGCCTGGGGGTCCCCAGCGGAGACCCAGTACTTC; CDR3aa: CASTLAWGSPAETQYF
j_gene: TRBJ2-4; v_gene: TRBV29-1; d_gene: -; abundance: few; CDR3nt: TGCAGCGTTGGGGGACTGGAAAACATTCAGTACTTC; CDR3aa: CSVGGLENIQYF
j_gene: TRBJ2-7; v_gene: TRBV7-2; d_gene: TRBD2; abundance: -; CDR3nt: TGTGCCAGCAGCTTAGGCGGCGGGAGCTCCTACGAGCAGTACTTC; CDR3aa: CASSLGGGSSYEQYF
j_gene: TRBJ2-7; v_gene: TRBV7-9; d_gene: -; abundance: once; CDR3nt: TGTGCCAGCAGCCCCACGGGGCCTACCTACGAGCAGTACTTC; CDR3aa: CASSPTGPTYEQYF
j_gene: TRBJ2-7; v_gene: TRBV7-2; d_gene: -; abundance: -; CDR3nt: TGTGCCAGCAGCTCCCCCCCCAGTGGGGAGCAGTACTTC; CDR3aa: CASSSPPSGEQYF
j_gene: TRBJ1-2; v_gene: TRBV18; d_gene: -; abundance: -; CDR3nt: TGTGCCAGCTCACCATCAGATAGCAGCTTGGGCTATGGCTACACCTTC; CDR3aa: CASSPSDSSLGYGYTF
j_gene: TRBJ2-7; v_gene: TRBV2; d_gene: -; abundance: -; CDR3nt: TGTGCCACCGGACAGTCAAGTCGCTACGAGCAGTACTTC; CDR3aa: CATGQSSRYEQYF
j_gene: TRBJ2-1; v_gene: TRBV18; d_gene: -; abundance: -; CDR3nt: TGTGCCAGCTCACCCCCTCCCAGTGTCTACAATGAGCAGTTCTTC; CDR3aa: CASSPPPSVYNEQFF
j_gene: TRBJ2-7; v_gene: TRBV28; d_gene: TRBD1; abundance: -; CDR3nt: TGTGCCAGCAGCCTTCCGGGACAGCAATCCTCTCCTGGCGAGCAGTACTTC; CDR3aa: CASSLPGQQSSPGEQYF
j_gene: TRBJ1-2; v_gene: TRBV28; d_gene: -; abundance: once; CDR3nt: TGTGCCAGCAGTCCTAAGGGGAGTTCCTACACCTTC; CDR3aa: CASSPKGSSYTF
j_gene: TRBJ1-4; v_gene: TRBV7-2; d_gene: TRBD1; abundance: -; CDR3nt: TGTGCCAGCAGCTCAGTATATCAGGGGGCAACTAATGAAAAACTGTTTTTT; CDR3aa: CASSSVYQGATNEKLFF
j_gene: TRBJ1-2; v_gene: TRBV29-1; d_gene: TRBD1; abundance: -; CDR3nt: TGCAGCGTTTCGCGAGGGGGCGGAATGAACTACACCTTC; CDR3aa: CSVSRGGGMNYTF
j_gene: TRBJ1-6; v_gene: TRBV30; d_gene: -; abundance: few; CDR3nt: TGTGCCTGGAGTGTCATTCTGGGGATTTCACCCCTCCACTTT; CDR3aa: CAWSVILGISPLHF
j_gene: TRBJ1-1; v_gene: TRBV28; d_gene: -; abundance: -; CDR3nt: TGTGCCAGCAGCGGGGTTAGCACTGAAGCTTTCTTT; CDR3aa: CASSGVSTEAFF
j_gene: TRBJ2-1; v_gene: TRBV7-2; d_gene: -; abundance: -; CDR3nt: TGTGCCAGCAGCTCTGGAACGTCCTACAATGAGCAGTTCTTC; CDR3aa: CASSSGTSYNEQFF
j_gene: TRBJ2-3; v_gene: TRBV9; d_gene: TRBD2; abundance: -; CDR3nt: TGTGCCAGCAGCGTAGTTAGCGGGGTCACAGATACGCAGTATTTT; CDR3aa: CASSVVSGVTDTQYF
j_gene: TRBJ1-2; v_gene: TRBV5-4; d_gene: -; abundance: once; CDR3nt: TGTGCCAGCAGCTTGGATCAGGGGATGGATGGCTACACCTTC; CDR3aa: CASSLDQGMDGYTF
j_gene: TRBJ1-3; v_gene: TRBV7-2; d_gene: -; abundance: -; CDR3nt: TGTGCCAGCAGCCTGGGACTCTCTGGAAACACCATATATTTT; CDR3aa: CASSLGLSGNTIYF
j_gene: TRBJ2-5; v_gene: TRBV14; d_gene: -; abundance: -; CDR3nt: TGTGCCAGCAGCCAAGTGAAGGCAGGGGTAGAGACCCAGTACTTC; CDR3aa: CASSQVKAGVETQYF
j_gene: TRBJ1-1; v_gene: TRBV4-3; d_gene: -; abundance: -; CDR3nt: TGCGCCAGCAGCCAAGATGACGGGAGAACTGAAGCTTTCTTT; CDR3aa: CASSQDDGRTEAFF
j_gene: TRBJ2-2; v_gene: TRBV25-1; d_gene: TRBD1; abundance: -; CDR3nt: TGTGCCAGCAGTGTGACAGGGCCCGACACCGGGGAGCTGTTTTTT; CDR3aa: CASSVTGPDTGELFF